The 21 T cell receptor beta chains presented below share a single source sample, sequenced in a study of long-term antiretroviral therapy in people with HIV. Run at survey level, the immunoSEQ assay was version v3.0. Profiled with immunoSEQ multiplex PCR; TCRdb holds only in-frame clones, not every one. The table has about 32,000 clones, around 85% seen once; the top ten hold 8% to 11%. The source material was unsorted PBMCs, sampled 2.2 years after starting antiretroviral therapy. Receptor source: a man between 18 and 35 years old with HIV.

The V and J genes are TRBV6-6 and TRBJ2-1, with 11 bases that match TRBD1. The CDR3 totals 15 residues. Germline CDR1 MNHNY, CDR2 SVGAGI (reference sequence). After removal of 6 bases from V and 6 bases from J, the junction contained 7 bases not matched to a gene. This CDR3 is CASREDRGRTNEQFF. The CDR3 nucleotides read TGTGCCAGCAGAGAGGACAGGGGGCGGACCAATGAGCAGTTCTTC.

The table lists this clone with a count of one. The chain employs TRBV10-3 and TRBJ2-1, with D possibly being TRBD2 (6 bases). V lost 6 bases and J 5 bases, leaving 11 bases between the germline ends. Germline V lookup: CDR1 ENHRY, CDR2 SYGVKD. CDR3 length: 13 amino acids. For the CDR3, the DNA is TGTGCCATCAGATGGGGGGAGGACAATGAGCAGTTCTTC. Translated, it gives CAIRWGEDNEQFF.

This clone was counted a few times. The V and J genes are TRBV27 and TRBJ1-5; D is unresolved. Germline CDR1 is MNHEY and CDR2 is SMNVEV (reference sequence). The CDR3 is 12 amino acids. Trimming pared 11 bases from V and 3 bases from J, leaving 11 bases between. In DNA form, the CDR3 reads TGTGCCGCGTCACATCCCAATCAGCCCCAGCATTTT. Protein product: CAASHPNQPQHF.

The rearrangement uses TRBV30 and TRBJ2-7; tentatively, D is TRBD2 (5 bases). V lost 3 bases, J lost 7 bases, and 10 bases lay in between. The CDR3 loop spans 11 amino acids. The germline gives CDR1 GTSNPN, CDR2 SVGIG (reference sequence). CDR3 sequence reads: CAWRRVGEQYF. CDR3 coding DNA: TGTGCCTGGAGGCGGGTTGGAGAGCAGTACTTC.

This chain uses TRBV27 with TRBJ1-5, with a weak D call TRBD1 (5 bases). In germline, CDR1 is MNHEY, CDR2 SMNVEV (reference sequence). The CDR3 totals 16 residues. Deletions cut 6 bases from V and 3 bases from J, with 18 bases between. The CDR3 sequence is CASREGGDFPNQPQHF. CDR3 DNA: TGTGCCAGCAGAGAGGGAGGGGACTTCCCCAATCAGCCCCAGCATTTT.

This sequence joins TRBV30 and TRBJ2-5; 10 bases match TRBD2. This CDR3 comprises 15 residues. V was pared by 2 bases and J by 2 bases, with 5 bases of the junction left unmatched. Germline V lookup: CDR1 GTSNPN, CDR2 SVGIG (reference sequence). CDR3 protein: CAWSPGLATQETQYF. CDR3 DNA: TGTGCCTGGAGTCCGGGACTAGCGACACAAGAGACCCAGTACTTC.

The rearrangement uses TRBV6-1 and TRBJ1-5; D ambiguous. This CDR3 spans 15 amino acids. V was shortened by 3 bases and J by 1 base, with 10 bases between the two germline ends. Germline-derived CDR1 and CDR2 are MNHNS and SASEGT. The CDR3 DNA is TGTGCCAGCAGTGACGAGGTTAGGAGCAATCAGCCCCAGCATTTT. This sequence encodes CASSDEVRSNQPQHF.

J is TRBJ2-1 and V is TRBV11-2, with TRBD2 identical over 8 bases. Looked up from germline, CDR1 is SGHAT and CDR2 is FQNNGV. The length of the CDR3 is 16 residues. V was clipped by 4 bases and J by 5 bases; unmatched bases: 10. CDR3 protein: CASSSPGGVGNNEQFF. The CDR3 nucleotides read TGTGCCAGCAGCTCCCCGGGGGGGGTTGGTAACAATGAGCAGTTCTTC.

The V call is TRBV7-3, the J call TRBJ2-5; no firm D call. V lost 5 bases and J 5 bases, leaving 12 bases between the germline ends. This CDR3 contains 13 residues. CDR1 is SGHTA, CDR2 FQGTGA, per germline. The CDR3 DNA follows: TGTGCCAGCAGCCCCCAGCCCGGCGAGACCCAGTACTTC. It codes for CASSPQPGETQYF.

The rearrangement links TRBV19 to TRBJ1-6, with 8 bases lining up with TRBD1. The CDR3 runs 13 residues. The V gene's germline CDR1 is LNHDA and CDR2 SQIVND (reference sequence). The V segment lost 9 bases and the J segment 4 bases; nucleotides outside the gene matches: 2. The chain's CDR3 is CASQGAYNSPLHF. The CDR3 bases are TGTGCCAGCCAGGGGGCATATAATTCACCCCTCCACTTT.

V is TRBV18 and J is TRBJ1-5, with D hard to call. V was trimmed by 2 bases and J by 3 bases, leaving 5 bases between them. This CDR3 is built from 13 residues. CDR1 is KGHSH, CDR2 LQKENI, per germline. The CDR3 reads CASSPGNNQPQHF. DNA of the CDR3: TGTGCCAGCTCACCAGGGAACAATCAGCCCCAGCATTTT. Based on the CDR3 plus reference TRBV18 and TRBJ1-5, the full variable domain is NAGVMQNPRHLVRRRGQEARLRCSPMKGHSHVYWYRQLPEEGLKFMVYLQKENIIDESGMPKERFSAEFPKEGPSILRIQQVVRGDSAAYFCASSPGNNQPQHFGDGTRLSIL.

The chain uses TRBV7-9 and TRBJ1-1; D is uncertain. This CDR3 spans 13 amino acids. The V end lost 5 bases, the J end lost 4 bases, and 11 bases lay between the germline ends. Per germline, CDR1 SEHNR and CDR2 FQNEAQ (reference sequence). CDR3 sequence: CASSPDGITEAFF. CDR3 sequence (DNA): TGTGCCAGCAGCCCAGATGGGATCACTGAAGCTTTCTTT.

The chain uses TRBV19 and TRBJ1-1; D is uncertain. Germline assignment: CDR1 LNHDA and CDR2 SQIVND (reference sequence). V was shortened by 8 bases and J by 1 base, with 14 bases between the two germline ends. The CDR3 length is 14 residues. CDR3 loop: CASHQRGKNTEAFF. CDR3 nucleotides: TGTGCCAGTCATCAAAGAGGGAAGAACACTGAAGCTTTCTTT.

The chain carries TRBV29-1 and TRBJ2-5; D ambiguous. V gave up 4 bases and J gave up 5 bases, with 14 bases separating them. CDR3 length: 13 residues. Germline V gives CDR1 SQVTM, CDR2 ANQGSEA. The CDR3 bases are TGCAGCGTTGTAGGGTCCGTGGGGGAGACCCAGTACTTC. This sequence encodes CSVVGSVGETQYF.

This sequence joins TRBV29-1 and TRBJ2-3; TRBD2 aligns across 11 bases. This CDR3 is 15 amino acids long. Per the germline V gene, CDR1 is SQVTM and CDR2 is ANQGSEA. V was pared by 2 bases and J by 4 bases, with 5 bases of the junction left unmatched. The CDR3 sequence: CSVEPYSGGADTQYF. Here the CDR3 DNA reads TGCAGCGTTGAACCCTATAGCGGGGGGGCAGATACGCAGTATTTT.

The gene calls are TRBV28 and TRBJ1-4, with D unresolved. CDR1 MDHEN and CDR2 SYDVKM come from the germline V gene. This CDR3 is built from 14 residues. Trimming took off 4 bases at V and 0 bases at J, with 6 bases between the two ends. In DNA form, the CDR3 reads TGTGCCAGCAGTTCTGCCGCAACTAATGAAAAACTGTTTTTT. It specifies CASSSAATNEKLFF.

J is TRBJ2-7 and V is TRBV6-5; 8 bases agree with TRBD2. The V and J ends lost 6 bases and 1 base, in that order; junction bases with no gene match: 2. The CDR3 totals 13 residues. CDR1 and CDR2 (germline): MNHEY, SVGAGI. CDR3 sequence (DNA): TGTGCCAGCAGACCGGGGGGGTCCTACGAGCAGTACTTC. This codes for CASRPGGSYEQYF.

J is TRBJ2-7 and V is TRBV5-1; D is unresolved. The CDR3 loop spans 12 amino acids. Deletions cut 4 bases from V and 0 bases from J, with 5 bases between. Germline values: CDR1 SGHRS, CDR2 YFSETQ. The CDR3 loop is CASSASSYEQYF. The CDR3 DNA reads TGCGCCAGCAGCGCGAGCTCCTACGAGCAGTACTTC.

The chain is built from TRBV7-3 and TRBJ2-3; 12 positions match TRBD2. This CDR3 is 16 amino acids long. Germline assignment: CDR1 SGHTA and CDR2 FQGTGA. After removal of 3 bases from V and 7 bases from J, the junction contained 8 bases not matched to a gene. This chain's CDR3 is CASSFLGLAGTNTQYF. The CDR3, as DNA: TGTGCCAGCAGCTTCCTCGGACTAGCGGGGACTAATACGCAGTATTTT.

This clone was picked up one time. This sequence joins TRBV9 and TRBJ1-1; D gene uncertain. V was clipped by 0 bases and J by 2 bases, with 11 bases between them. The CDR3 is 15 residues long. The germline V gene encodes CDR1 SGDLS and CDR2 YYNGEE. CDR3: CASSVAGRHNTEAFF. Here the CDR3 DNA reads TGTGCCAGCAGCGTAGCTGGCAGACACAACACTGAAGCTTTCTTT. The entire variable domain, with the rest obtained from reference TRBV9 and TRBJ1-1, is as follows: DSGVTQTPKHLITATGQRVTLRCSPRSGDLSVYWYQQSLDQGLQFLIQYYNGEERAKGNILERFSAQQFPDLHSELNLSSLELGDSALYFCASSVAGRHNTEAFFGQGTRLTVV.

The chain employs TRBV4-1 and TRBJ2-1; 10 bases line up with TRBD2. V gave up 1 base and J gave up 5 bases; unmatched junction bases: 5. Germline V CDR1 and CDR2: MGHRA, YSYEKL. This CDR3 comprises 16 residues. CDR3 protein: CASSQAPGLADNEQFF. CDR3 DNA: TGCGCCAGCAGCCAAGCCCCCGGACTAGCGGACAATGAGCAGTTCTTC.